This TCR beta chain was recorded in a study of shared clonotypes between healthy human individuals. As for the study in general: A couple of women and a few men aged 18 to 49 made up the donors.

Unsorted PBMC samples were amplified in replicate PCRs containing approximately 300 ng DNA, some 30,000 T cell genomes. Sequencing was performed with immunoSEQ multiplex PCR; in TCRdb, only in-frame clones are kept and a portion is missing. The sample includes a few hundred thousand clones, more than 70% seen only once; the top ten take 12%. With respect to this clone: What it binds is not known. Additional DNA sequences in this sample encode the identical CDR3.

Genomic DNA for unsorted samples was obtained from 70 million to 100 million PBMCs. General study results and limits: Sequencing depth was a factor that was expected to affect clonotype sharing among donors.

The TCR was taken from a woman aged 40 to 50 in good health. Some clones in this sample may be carry-over from other donors' samples. The sequenced material came from PBMCs.

Written as DNA, the CDR3 is TGTGCCAGCTCCCCGAGAGGATCCCAAGAGACCCAGTACTTC. This translates into CASSPRGSQETQYF. This chain connects TRBV18 to TRBJ2-5; D is undetermined. The germline CDR1 and CDR2 sequences are KGHSH and LQKENI. CDR3 size: 14 residues. V was shortened by 6 bases and J by 1 base, with 12 bases between the two germline ends.